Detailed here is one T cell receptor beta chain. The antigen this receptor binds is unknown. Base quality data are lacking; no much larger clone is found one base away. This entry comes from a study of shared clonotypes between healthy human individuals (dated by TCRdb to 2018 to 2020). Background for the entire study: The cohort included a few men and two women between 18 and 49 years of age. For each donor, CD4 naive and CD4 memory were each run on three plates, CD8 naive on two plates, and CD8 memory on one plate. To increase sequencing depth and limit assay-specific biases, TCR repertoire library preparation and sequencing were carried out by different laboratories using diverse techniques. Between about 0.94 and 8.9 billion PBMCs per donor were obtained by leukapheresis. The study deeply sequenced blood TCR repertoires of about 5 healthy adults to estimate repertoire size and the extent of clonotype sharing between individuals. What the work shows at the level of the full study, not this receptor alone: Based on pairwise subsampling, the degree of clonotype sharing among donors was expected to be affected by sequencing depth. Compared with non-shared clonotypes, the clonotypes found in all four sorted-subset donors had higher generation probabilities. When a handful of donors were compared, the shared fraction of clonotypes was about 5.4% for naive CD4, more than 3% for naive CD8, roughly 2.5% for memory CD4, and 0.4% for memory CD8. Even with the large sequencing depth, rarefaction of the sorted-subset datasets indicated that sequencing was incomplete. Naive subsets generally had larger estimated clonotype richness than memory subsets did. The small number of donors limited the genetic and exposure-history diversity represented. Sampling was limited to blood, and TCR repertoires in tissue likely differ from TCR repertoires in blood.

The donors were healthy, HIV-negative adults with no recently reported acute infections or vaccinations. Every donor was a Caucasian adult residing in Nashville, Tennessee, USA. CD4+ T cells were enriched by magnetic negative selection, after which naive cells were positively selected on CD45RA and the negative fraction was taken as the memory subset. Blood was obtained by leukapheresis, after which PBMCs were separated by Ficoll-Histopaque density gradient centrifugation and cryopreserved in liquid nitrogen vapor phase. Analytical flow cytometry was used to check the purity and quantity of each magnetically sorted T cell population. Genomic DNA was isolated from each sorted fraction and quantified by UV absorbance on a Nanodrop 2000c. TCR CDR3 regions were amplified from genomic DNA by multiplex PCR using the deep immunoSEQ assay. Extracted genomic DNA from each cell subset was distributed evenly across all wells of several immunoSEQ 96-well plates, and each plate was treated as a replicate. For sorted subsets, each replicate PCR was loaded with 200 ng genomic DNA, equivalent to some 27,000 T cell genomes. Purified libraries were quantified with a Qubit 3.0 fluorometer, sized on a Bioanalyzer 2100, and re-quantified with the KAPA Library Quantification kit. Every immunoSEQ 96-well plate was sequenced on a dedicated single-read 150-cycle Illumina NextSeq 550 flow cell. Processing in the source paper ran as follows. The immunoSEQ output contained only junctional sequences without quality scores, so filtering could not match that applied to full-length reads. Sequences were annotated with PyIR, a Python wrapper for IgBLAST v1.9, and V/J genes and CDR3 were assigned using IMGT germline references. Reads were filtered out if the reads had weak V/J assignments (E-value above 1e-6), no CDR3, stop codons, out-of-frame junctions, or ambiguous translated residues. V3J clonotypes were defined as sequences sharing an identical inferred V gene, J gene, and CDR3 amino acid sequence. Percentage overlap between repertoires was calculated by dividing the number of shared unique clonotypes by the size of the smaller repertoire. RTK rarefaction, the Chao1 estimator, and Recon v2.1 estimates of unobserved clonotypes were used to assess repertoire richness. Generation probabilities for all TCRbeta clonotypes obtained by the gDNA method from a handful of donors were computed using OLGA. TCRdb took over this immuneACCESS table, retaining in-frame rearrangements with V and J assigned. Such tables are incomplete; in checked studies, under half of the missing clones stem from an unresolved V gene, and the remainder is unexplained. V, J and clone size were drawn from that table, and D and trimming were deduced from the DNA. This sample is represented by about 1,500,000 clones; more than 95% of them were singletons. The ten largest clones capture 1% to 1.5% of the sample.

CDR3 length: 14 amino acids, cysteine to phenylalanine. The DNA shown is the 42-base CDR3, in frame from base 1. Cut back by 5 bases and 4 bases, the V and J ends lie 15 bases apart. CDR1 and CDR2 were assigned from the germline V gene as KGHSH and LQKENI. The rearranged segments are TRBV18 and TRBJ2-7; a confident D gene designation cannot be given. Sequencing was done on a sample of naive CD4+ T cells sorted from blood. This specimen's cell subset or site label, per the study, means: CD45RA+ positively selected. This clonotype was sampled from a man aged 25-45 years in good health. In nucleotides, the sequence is TGTGCCAGCTCAGAAAGAAATTTCGGGTACGAGCAGTACTTC. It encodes CASSERNFGYEQYF.